The following is a T cell receptor (beta chain) sequence with its context. Its specificity is not known. Generated by immunoSEQ multiplex PCR, the TCRdb table keeps only in-frame clones and is missing some. The sample yields more than 95,000 clones, more than 75% seen once. This specimen belongs to a study of cytomegalovirus exposure and HLA in healthy donors. Study-wide findings and caveats: Listed as cytomegalovirus-associated were more than 150 TCR beta chains. Per published reports, the classifier diagnosed cytomegalovirus status with high specificity and sensitivity.

The receptor was isolated from a man aged 18 to 30 in good health and CMV-seronegative. Source material: PBMCs.

Here the CDR3 reads CASSVGQGGYEQYF. DNA of the CDR3: TGTGCCAGCAGCGTGGGACAGGGAGGCTACGAGCAGTACTTC. The chain recombines TRBV5-4 with TRBJ2-7, with 9 nucleotides matching TRBD1. With 4 bases clipped from V and 3 bases from J, the junction kept 5 bases outside the gene matches. There are 14 residues in the CDR3. In germline, CDR1 is SGHNT, CDR2 YYREEE (reference sequence).